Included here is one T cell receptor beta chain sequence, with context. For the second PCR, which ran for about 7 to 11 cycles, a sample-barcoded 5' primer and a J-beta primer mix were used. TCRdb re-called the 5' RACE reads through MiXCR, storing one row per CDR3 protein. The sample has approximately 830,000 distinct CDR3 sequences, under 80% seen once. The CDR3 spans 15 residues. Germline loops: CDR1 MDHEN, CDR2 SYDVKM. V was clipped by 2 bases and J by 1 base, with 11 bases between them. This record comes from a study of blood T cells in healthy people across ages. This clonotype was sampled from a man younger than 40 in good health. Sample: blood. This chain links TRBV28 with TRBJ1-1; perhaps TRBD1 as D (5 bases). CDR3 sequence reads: CASSLPGPENTEAFF. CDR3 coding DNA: TGTGCCAGCAGTTTACCGGGACCGGAGAACACTGAAGCTTTCTTT. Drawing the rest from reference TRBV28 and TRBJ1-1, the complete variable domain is DVKVTQSSRYLVKRTGEKVFLECVQDMDHENMFWYRQDPGLGLRLIYFSYDVKMKEKGDIPEGYSVSREKKERFSLILESASTNQTSMYLCASSLPGPENTEAFFGQGTRLTVV.